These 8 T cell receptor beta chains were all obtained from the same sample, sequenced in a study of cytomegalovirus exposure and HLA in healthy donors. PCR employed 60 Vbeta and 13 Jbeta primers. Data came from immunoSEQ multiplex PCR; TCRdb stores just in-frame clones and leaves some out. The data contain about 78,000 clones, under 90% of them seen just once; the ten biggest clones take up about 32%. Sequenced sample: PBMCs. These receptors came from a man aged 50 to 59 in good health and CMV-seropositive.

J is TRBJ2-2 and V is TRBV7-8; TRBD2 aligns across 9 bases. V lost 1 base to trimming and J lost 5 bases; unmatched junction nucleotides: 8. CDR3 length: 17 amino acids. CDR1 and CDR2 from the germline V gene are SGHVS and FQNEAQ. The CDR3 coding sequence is TGTGCCAGCAGCTTAGGTGTAGCGGGAGAAGGGACCGGGGAGCTGTTTTTT. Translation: CASSLGVAGEGTGELFF.

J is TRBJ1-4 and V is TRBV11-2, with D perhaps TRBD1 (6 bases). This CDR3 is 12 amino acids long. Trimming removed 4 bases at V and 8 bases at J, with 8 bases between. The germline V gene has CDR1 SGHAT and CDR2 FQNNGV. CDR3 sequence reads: CASSSQGEKLFF. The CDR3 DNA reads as TGTGCCAGCAGCTCCCAGGGGGAAAAACTGTTTTTT.

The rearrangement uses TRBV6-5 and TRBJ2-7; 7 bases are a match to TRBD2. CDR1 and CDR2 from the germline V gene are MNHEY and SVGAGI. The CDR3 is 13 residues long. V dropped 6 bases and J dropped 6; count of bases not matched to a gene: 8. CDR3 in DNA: TGTGCCAGCAGACCGGGGGGTAGCACCGAGCAGTACTTC. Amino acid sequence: CASRPGGSTEQYF.

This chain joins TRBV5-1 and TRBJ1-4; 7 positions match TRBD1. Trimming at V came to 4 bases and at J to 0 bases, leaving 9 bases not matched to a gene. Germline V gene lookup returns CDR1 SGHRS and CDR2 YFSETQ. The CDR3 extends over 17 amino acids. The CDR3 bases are TGCGCCAGCAGCCCGACAGGGAGAGGCCCAACTAATGAAAAACTGTTTTTT. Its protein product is CASSPTGRGPTNEKLFF.

The CDR3 coding sequence is TGTGCCACCAGCAGAGATGGGGCAGCTAATCAGCCCCAGCATTTT. It specifies CATSRDGAANQPQHF. This chain connects TRBV15 to TRBJ1-5; maybe TRBD1 (5 bases). The CDR3 loop spans 15 amino acids. Trimming shortened V by 0 bases and J by 4 bases, and 10 bases separated the two germline ends. Germline CDR1 is LNHNV and CDR2 is YYDKDF (reference sequence).

Here the CDR3 DNA reads TGCGCCTCCAGACTAGCGGGAGCGGGGGTCTACGAGCAGTACTTC. This codes for CASRLAGAGVYEQYF. The V gene is TRBV10-2, the J gene TRBJ2-7; 12 bases match TRBD2. The V and J ends lost 11 bases and 3 bases, in that order; junction bases with no gene match: 11. Germline CDR1 and CDR2: WSHSY and SAAADI. The CDR3 is 15 residues long.

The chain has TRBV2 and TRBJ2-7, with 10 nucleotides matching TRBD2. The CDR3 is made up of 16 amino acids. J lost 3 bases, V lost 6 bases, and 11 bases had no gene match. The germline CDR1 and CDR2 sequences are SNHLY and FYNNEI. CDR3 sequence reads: CASRLTWTSGDYEQYF. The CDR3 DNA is TGTGCCAGCAGGCTCACATGGACTAGCGGAGACTACGAGCAGTACTTC.

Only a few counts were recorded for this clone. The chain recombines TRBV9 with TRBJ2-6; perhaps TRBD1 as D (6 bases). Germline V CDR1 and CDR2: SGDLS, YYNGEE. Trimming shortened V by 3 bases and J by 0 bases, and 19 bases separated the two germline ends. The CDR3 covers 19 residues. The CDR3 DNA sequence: TGTGCCAGCAGCGCTGGGGGCTGGGGGCAGGGCTCTGGGGCCAACGTCCTGACTTTC. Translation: CASSAGGWGQGSGANVLTF.